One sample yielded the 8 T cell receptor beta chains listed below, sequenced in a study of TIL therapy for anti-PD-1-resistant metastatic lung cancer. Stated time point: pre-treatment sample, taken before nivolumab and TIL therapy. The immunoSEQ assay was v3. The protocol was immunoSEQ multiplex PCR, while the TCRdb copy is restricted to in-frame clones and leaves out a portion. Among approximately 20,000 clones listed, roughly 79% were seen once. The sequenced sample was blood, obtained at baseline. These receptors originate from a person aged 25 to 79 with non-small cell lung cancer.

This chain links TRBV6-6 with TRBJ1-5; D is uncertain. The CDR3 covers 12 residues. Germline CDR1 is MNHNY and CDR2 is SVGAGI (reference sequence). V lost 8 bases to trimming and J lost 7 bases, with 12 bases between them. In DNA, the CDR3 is TGTGCCAGCTGCATCCCCCCCCAGCCCCAGCATTTT. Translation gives CASCIPPQPQHF.

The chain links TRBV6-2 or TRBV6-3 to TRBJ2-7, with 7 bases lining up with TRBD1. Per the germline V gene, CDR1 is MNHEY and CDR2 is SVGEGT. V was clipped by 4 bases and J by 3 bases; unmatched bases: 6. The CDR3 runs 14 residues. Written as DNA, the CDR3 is TGTGCCAGCAGTTGGACAGGTTCAAACTACGAGCAGTACTTC. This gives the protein CASSWTGSNYEQYF.

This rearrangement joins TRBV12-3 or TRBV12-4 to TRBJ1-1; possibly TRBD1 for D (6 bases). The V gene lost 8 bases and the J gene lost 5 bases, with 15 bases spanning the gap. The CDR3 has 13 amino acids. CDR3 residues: CASGVGGRTEAFF. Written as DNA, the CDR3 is TGTGCCAGCGGCGTGGGGGGCCGGACTGAAGCTTTCTTT.

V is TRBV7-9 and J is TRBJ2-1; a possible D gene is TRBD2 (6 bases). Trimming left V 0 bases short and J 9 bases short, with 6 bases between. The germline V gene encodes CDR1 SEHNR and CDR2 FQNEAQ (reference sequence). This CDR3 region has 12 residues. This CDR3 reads CASSLARGEQFF. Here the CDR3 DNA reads TGTGCCAGCAGCTTAGCGCGGGGTGAGCAGTTCTTC.

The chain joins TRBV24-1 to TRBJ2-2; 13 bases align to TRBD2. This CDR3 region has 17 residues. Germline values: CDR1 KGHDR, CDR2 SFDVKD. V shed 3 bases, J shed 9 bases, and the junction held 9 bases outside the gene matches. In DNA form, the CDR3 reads TGTGCCACCAGTGATCCCGGACTAGCGGGAGTCTCTAGGGAGCTGTTTTTT. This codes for CATSDPGLAGVSRELFF.

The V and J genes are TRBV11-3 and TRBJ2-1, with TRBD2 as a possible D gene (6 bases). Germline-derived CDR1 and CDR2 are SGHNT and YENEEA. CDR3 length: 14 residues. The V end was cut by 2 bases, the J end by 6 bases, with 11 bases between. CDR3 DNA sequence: TGTGCCAGCAGCTTAACCGGGAGAGGCAATGAGCAGTTCTTC. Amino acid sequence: CASSLTGRGNEQFF. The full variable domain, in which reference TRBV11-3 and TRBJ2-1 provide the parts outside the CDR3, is EAGVVQSPRYKIIEKKQPVAFWCNPISGHNTLYWYLQNLGQGPELLIRYENEEAVDDSQLPKDRFSAERLKGVDSTLKIQPAELGDSAVYLCASSLTGRGNEQFFGPGTRLTVL.

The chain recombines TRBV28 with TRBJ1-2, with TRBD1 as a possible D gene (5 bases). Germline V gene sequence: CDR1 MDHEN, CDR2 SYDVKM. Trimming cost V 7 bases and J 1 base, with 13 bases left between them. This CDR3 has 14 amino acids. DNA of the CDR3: TGTGCCAGCACCCCTTTGGGGGATAACTATGGCTACACCTTC. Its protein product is CASTPLGDNYGYTF.

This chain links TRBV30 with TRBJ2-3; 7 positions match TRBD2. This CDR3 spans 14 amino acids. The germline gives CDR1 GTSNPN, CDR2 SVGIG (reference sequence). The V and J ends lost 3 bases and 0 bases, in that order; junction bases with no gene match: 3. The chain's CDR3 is CAWSLLASTDTQYF. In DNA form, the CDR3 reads TGTGCCTGGAGCCTACTAGCGAGCACAGATACGCAGTATTTT.